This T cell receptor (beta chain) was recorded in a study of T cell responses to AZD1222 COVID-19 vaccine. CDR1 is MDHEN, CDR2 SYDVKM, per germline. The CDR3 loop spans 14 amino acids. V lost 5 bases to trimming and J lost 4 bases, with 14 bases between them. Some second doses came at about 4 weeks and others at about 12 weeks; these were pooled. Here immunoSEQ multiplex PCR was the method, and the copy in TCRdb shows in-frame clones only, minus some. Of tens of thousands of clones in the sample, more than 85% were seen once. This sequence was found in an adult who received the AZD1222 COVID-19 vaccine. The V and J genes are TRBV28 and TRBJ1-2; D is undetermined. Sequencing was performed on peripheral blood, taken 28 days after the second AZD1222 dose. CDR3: CASSPYDVGYGYTF. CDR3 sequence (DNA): TGTGCCAGCAGTCCATACGATGTCGGCTATGGCTACACCTTC.